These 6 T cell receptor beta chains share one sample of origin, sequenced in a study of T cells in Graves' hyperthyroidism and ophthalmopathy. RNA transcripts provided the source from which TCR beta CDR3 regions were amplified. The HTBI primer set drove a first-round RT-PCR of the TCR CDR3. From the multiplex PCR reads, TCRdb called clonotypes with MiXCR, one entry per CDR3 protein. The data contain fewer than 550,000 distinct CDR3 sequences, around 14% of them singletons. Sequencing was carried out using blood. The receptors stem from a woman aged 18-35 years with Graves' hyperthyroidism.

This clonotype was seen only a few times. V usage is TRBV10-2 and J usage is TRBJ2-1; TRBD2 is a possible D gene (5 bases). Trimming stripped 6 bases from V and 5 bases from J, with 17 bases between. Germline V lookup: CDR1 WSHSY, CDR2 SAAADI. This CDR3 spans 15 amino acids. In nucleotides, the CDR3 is TGCGCCAGCAGGGTTCGGAGCGGCCCGGACAATGAGCAGTTCTTC. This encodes CASRVRSGPDNEQFF.

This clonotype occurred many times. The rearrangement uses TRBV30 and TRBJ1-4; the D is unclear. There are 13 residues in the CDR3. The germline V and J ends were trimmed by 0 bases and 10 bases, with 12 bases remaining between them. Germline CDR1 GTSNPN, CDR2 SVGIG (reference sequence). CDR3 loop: CAWSVMQVGKLFF. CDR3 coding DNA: TGTGCCTGGAGTGTAATGCAGGTTGGAAAACTGTTTTTT. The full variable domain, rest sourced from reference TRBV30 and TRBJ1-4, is SQTIHQWPATLVQPVGSPLSLECTVEGTSNPNLYWYRQAAGRGLQLLFYSVGIGQISSEVPQNLSASRPQDRQFILSSKKLLLSDSGFYLCAWSVMQVGKLFFGSGTQLSVL.

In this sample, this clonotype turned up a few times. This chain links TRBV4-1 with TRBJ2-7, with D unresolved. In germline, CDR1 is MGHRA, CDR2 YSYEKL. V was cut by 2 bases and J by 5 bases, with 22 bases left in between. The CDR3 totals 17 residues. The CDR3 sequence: CASSQRPLRWGIHEQYF. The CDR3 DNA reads TGCGCCAGCAGCCAACGACCTTTACGGTGGGGTATCCACGAGCAGTACTTC.

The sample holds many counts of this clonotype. The CDR3 here is CSATGTSGADTDTQYF. The CDR3 region has the DNA TGCAGTGCTACTGGGACTAGCGGGGCTGATACAGATACGCAGTATTTT. The chain combines TRBV20-1 with TRBJ2-3, with 13 nucleotides matching TRBD2. Germline V gives CDR1 DFQATT, CDR2 SNEGSKA (reference sequence). This CDR3 comprises 16 residues. V was clipped by 4 bases and J by 3 bases; unmatched bases: 7.

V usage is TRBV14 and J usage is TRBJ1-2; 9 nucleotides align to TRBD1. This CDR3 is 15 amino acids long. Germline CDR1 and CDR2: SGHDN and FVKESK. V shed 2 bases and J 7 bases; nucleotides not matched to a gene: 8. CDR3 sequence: CASSQNTGGRGGYTF. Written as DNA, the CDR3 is TGTGCCAGCAGCCAAAACACAGGGGGCAGAGGTGGCTACACCTTC.

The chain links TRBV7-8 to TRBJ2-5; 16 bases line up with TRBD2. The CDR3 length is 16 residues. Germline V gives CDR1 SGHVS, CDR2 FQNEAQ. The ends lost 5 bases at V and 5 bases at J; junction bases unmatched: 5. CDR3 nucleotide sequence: TGTGCCAGCAGCGGGGGACTAGCGGGGGGGGGGGAGACCCAGTACTTC. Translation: CASSGGLAGGGETQYF.